A selection of T cell receptor beta chains follows, all from one sample in a study of graft-versus-host responses after intestinal transplantation. Antigens of these TCRs are unknown. Generated by immunoSEQ multiplex PCR, the TCRdb table keeps only in-frame clones and is missing some. The repertoire holds fewer than 90,000 clones, with 85% to 95% as singletons. This specimen was unstimulated CD4+ T cells sorted from spleen or lymph node cells, taken before transplant. These receptors were taken from a human donor who was the organ donor for an intestinal transplant. Each CDR3 is given with its conserved first and last residue. The D gene is left open where the match is weak. Clone size is stated in some rows and not others, as once, few, many or a class when expanded.

J: TRBJ2-5
size: once
V: TRBV2
D: TRBD2
DNA: TGTGCCAGCAGGCGGGAGCAAGAGACCCAGTACTTC
CDR3: CASRREQETQYF

J: TRBJ1-4
size: NA
V: TRBV5-4
D: NA
DNA: TGTGCCAGCAGCCAGGCACTAACTAATGAAAAACTGTTTTTT
CDR3: CASSQALTNEKLFF

J: TRBJ1-1
size: NA
V: TRBV28
D: TRBD1
DNA: TGTGCCAGCAGTTTATCTCAGGGGGTGGCCACTGAAGCTTTCTTT
CDR3: CASSLSQGVATEAFF

J: TRBJ1-3
size: NA
V: TRBV18
D: TRBD1
DNA: TGTGCCAGCTCCCCCGGGACAGGGGGTAGAAACACCATATATTTT
CDR3: CASSPGTGGRNTIYF

J: TRBJ2-7
size: NA
V: TRBV5-4
D: NA
DNA: TGTGCCAGCAGCGCGGGCGTCGACACCGTCTACGAGCAGTACTTC
CDR3: CASSAGVDTVYEQYF

J: TRBJ1-2
size: NA
V: TRBV6-5
D: NA
DNA: TGTGCCAGCAGTTACATCGGAGGGAATTCATCCTTTACCACCTTC
CDR3: CASSYIGGNSSFTTF

J: TRBJ2-2
size: NA
V: TRBV4-1
D: TRBD1
DNA: TGCGCCAGCCAACCGGGACAGGGAATAGTGACCGGGGAGCTGTTTTTT
CDR3: CASQPGQGIVTGELFF

J: TRBJ2-3
size: NA
V: TRBV12-5
D: NA
DNA: TGTGCTAGTGGTTTGGGGTCGGGGGTGACAGATACGCAGTATTTT
CDR3: CASGLGSGVTDTQYF

J: TRBJ1-2
size: NA
V: TRBV6-8
D: TRBD1
DNA: TGTGCCAGCAGTTACGCGGGACAGGGGGCTTTTGGCTACACCTTC
CDR3: CASSYAGQGAFGYTF

J: TRBJ1-1
size: once
V: TRBV7-9
D: NA
DNA: TGTGCCAGCAGCCTACAGGGCTTGGAAGCTTTCTTT
CDR3: CASSLQGLEAFF

J: TRBJ1-1
size: NA
V: TRBV4-3
D: NA
DNA: TGCGCCAGCAGCCAAGATGCGATTCGACCCGGGAACACTGAAGCTTTCTTT
CDR3: CASSQDAIRPGNTEAFF

J: TRBJ1-4
size: few
V: TRBV10-1
D: NA
DNA: TGCGCCAGCAGTGAGAGGTTGGGGGAAAAACTGTTTTTT
CDR3: CASSERLGEKLFF

J: TRBJ1-2
size: NA
V: TRBV27
D: TRBD1
DNA: TGTGCCAGCAGCCGGGACAGGGGGCGCTCGTCCGGCTACACCTTC
CDR3: CASSRDRGRSSGYTF

J: TRBJ2-5
size: NA
V: TRBV5-1
D: TRBD2
DNA: TGCGCCAGCAGCCCGACGACGGGGGGGAAGACCCAGTACTTC
CDR3: CASSPTTGGKTQYF

J: TRBJ1-2
size: NA
V: TRBV28
D: TRBD1
DNA: TGTGCCAGCAGTACCCAGACAGGGGGCTGGGGCTACACCTTC
CDR3: CASSTQTGGWGYTF

J: TRBJ2-3
size: NA
V: TRBV7-2
D: TRBD2
DNA: TGTGCCAGCAGCCCGGGACTAGCGGGGGCTAGCACAGATACGCAGTATTTT
CDR3: CASSPGLAGASTDTQYF

J: TRBJ2-7
size: NA
V: TRBV28
D: TRBD1
DNA: TGTGCCAGCAGTTTAGCGGGGACAGGGTTCCAATCCTACGAGCAGTACTTC
CDR3: CASSLAGTGFQSYEQYF